This TCR beta chain appears in the sequencing data of a study of blood T cell repertoires in COVID-19. Profiling relied on immunoSEQ multiplex PCR, and the TCRdb table lists in-frame clones only, not all of them. This table holds 200,000 to 300,000 clones, 86% found once. The V gene's germline CDR1 is LGHNA and CDR2 YNFKEQ. The CDR3 totals 16 residues. V was clipped by 4 bases and J by 3 bases; unmatched bases: 8. This clone was recorded once. The rearrangement uses TRBV4-2 and TRBJ1-3, with 8 bases lining up with TRBD1. This sequence originates from a woman older than 75 with COVID-19, enrolled during active disease. Specimen: peripheral blood. The CDR3 bases are TGTGCCAGCAGCCGATTGGACAGGGAGGGTGGAAACACCATATATTTT. Residues: CASSRLDREGGNTIYF.